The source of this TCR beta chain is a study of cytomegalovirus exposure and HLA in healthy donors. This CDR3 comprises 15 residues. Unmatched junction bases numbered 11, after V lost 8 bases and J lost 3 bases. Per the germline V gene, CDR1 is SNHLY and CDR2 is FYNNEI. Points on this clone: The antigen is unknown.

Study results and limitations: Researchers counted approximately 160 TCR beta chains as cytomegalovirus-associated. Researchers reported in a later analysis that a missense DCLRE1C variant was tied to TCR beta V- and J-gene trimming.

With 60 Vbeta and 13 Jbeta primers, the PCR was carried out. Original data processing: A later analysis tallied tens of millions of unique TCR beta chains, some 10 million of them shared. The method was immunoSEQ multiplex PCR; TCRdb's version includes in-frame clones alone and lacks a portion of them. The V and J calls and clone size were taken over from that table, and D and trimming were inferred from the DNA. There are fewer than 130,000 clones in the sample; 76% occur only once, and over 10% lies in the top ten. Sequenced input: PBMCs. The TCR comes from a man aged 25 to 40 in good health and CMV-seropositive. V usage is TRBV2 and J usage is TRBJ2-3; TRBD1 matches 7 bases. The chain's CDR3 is CASPRGTGRTDTQYF. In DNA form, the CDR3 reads TGTGCCAGCCCCAGGGGGACCGGGCGGACAGATACGCAGTATTTT.